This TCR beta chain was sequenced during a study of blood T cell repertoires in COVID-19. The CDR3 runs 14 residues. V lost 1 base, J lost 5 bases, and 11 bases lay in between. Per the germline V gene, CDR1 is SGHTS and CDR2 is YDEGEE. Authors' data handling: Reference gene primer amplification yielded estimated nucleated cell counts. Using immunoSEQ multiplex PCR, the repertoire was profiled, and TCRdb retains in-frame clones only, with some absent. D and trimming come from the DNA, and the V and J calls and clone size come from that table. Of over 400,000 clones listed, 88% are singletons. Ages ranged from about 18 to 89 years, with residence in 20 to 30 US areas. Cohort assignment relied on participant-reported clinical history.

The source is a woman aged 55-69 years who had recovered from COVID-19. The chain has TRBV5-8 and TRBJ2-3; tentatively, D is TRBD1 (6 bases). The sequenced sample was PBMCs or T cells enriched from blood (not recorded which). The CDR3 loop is CASSLTQGIDTQYF. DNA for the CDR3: TGTGCCAGCAGCTTGACACAGGGCATAGATACGCAGTATTTT.